This entry lists 30 T cell receptor beta chains sequenced from one sample in a study of liver allograft versus peripheral blood T cells. Study at large: Comparisons were made between T cell receptor repertoires found in transplanted livers and those circulating in recipients' peripheral blood.

TCRdb called the reads again in MiXCR, with one record for every CDR3 protein. In the table there are approximately 11,000 distinct CDR3 sequences, about 23% of which are singletons. The receptors stem from a human patient who had a liver transplant. Part of the T cells may come from the graft donor.

This clonotype is judged medium-sized. This rearrangement joins TRBV19 to TRBJ1-2; unclear D gene. Trimming removed 5 bases at V and 5 bases at J, with 9 bases between. CDR1 and CDR2 (germline): LNHDA, SQIVND (reference sequence). The CDR3 consists of 12 residues. CDR3 amino acids: CASSFNGYGYTF. The CDR3 nucleotides read TGTGCCAGTAGTTTCAACGGTTATGGCTACACCTTC.

In DNA form, the CDR3 reads TGTGCCATCAGTATTAGCGGGGGGGCCGGCTATGAGCAGTTCTTC. Translating it yields CAISISGGAGYEQFF. The V gene is TRBV10-3, the J gene TRBJ2-1; 11 bases are a match to TRBD2. Germline V gene lookup returns CDR1 ENHRY and CDR2 SYGVKD. The CDR3 contains 15 residues. V gave up 5 bases and J gave up 8 bases; unmatched junction bases: 8.

In this sample, this clonotype turned up a few times. The rearrangement links TRBV30 to TRBJ1-4; D gene ambiguous. The V gene lost 2 bases and the J gene lost 8 bases, with 6 bases spanning the gap. The CDR3 consists of 11 residues. CDR1 and CDR2 from the germline V gene are GTSNPN and SVGIG (reference sequence). The CDR3 nucleotides read TGTGCCTGGAGTATACGGGAAAAACTGTTTTTT. It is translated as CAWSIREKLFF. The complete variable domain, with remaining parts taken from reference TRBV30 and TRBJ1-4, reads SQTIHQWPATLVQPVGSPLSLECTVEGTSNPNLYWYRQAAGRGLQLLFYSVGIGQISSEVPQNLSASRPQDRQFILSSKKLLLSDSGFYLCAWSIREKLFFGSGTQLSVL.

This clonotype was detected only a few times. This sequence joins TRBV6-6 and TRBJ1-5; a possible D gene is TRBD1 (6 bases). In germline, CDR1 is MNHNY, CDR2 SVGAGI (reference sequence). This CDR3 spans 15 amino acids. Trimming removed 2 bases from V and 3 bases from J, with 11 bases in between. CDR3 protein: CASSYLEGDNQPQHF. DNA for the CDR3: TGTGCCAGCAGTTACCTTGAGGGGGACAATCAGCCCCAGCATTTT.

By frequency in the sample, this clonotype is medium-sized. The genes are TRBV27 and TRBJ1-4; 8 bases line up with TRBD1. The length of the CDR3 is 15 residues. With V trimmed by 5 bases and J by 4 bases, 6 bases remained unmatched. The germline gives CDR1 MNHEY, CDR2 SMNVEV (reference sequence). Written as DNA, the CDR3 is TGTGCCAGCAGTCGTCGCGGGACAGGTAATGAAAAACTGTTTTTT. Its protein product is CASSRRGTGNEKLFF.

V and J are TRBV28 and TRBJ1-5, with D unclear. The CDR3 totals 16 residues. The V gene lost 7 bases and the J gene lost 0 bases, with 16 bases spanning the gap. Germline-derived CDR1 and CDR2 are MDHEN and SYDVKM. Here the CDR3 DNA reads TGTGCCAGCATCGAGGGAGGGTTGCATAGCAATCAGCCCCAGCATTTT. Encoded protein: CASIEGGLHSNQPQHF. The entire variable domain, with the rest obtained from reference TRBV28 and TRBJ1-5, is as follows: DVKVTQSSRYLVKRTGEKVFLECVQDMDHENMFWYRQDPGLGLRLIYFSYDVKMKEKGDIPEGYSVSREKKERFSLILESASTNQTSMYLCASIEGGLHSNQPQHFGDGTRLSIL.

As regards this clonotype: The junction departs from the called germline gene at one end, perhaps through a read error. The genes are TRBV15 and TRBJ1-2; no firm D call. The CDR3 consists of 14 residues. Per the germline V gene, CDR1 is LNHNV and CDR2 is YYDKDF (reference sequence). The CDR3 loop reads CATSRLGLGSTQLF. DNA for the CDR3: TGTGCCACCAGCAGACTTGGTTTGGGGTCGACCCAACTCTTC.

This clonotype qualifies as medium-sized. This rearrangement joins TRBV18 to TRBJ2-5; D tentatively reads TRBD1 or TRBD2 (5 bases each). Germline CDR1 reads KGHSH; CDR2 reads LQKENI. This CDR3 has 14 residues. Trimming pared 4 bases from V and 1 base from J, leaving 10 bases between. The CDR3 spells CASSLLGTQETQYF. As DNA, the CDR3 is TGTGCCAGCTCACTCCTCGGGACCCAAGAGACCCAGTACTTC.

This clonotype was seen only a few times. The DNA for the CDR3 is TGTGCCAGCAGCATCCGGGACAGGGCGATTGGCTACACCTTC. This gives the protein CASSIRDRAIGYTF. The chain joins TRBV5-4 to TRBJ1-2; TRBD1 agrees at 9 bases. CDR1 and CDR2 (germline): SGHNT, YYREEE (reference sequence). CDR3 size: 14 residues. With 4 bases clipped from V and 7 bases from J, the junction kept 8 bases outside the gene matches.

This clonotype appeared a single time. The chain is built from TRBV14 and TRBJ2-4; 7 bases fit TRBD2. V lost 3 bases to trimming and J lost 5 bases; unmatched junction nucleotides: 13. Germline V gene sequence: CDR1 SGHDN, CDR2 FVKESK. CDR3 length: 17 amino acids. The CDR3 sequence: CASSQYQLREGQNIQYF. The CDR3 region has the DNA TGTGCCAGCAGCCAGTATCAGCTGAGGGAGGGCCAAAACATTCAGTACTTC. The full variable domain, rest sourced from reference TRBV14 and TRBJ2-4, is EAGVTQFPSHSVIEKGQTVTLRCDPISGHDNLYWYRRVMGKEIKFLLHFVKESKQDESGMPNNRFLAERTGGTYSTLKVQPAELEDSGVYFCASSQYQLREGQNIQYFGAGTRLSVL.

The chain couples TRBV6-5 to TRBJ1-4, with 8 positions matching TRBD1. J lost 8 bases, V lost 7 bases, and 9 bases had no gene match. Germline V gives CDR1 MNHEY, CDR2 SVGAGI. There are 14 residues in the CDR3. In DNA, the CDR3 is TGTGCCAGCACCCAGGACAGGGTGGGGGAAAAACTGTTTTTT. Translating gives CASTQDRVGEKLFF.

This clonotype was picked up one time. The chain carries TRBV20-1 and TRBJ1-3; 11 positions match TRBD1. The germline gives CDR1 DFQATT, CDR2 SNEGSKA (reference sequence). Trimming at V came to 5 bases and at J to 7 bases, leaving 16 bases not matched to a gene. The CDR3 contains 17 residues. This CDR3 is CSAARYGTGGTWNTIYF. The CDR3 DNA sequence: TGCAGTGCTGCCAGATACGGGACAGGGGGTACCTGGAACACCATATATTTT.

Within the sample, this clonotype is medium-sized (0.01 to 0.1%). V and J are TRBV24-1 and TRBJ2-1; 10 positions agree with TRBD1. The CDR3 covers 16 residues. Germline CDR1 and CDR2: KGHDR and SFDVKD. J was trimmed by 7 bases and V by 4 bases; bases with no gene match: 9. The DNA of the CDR3 is TGTGCCACCAGTGACTCCGGGACAGGGGTGCGGAATGAGCAGTTCTTC. This translates into CATSDSGTGVRNEQFF.

The chain is built from TRBV18 and TRBJ1-5, with D unresolved. The CDR3 consists of 14 residues. Trimming left V 1 base short and J 4 bases short, with 8 bases between. Looked up from germline, CDR1 is KGHSH and CDR2 is LQKENI. The DNA for the CDR3 is TGTGCCAGCTCACCACGGACGGCAAATCAGCCCCAGCATTTT. This encodes CASSPRTANQPQHF. The full variable domain, in which reference TRBV18 and TRBJ1-5 provide the parts outside the CDR3, is NAGVMQNPRHLVRRRGQEARLRCSPMKGHSHVYWYRQLPEEGLKFMVYLQKENIIDESGMPKERFSAEFPKEGPSILRIQQVVRGDSAAYFCASSPRTANQPQHFGDGTRLSIL.

V and J are TRBV19 and TRBJ1-2; TRBD1 matches 7 bases. The CDR3 totals 14 residues. V trimming: 3 bases; J trimming: 9 bases; junction bases outside the gene matches: 10. Germline V gene data show CDR1 as LNHDA and CDR2 as SQIVND (reference sequence). The CDR3 sequence is CASSMGVTTGSYTF. The CDR3 bases are TGTGCCAGTAGTATGGGGGTGACGACAGGGAGCTACACCTTC. The whole variable domain, filled in from reference TRBV19 and TRBJ1-2, reads DGGITQSPKYLFRKEGQNVTLSCEQNLNHDAMYWYRQDPGQGLRLIYYSQIVNDFQKGDIAEGYSVSREKKESFPLTVTSAQKNPTAFYLCASSMGVTTGSYTFGSGTRLTVV.

By proportion, this clonotype is medium-sized (0.01 to 0.1%). The CDR3: CATSRGGTAASLHF. CDR3 DNA: TGTGCCACCAGCAGAGGCGGGACAGCGGCGTCCCTCCACTTT. The chain is built from TRBV15 and TRBJ1-6; 7 nucleotides align to TRBD1. V shed 1 base, J shed 14 bases, and the junction held 8 bases outside the gene matches. Germline CDR1 is LNHNV and CDR2 is YYDKDF (reference sequence). This CDR3 region has 14 residues.

This clonotype was detected only a few times. The chain couples TRBV27 to TRBJ2-7; TRBD1 matches at 7 bases. After removal of 8 bases from V and 3 bases from J, the junction contained 13 bases not matched to a gene. This CDR3 has 15 residues. CDR1 and CDR2 from the germline V gene are MNHEY and SMNVEV (reference sequence). In nucleotides, the CDR3 is TGTGCCAGCGGCCCCCTGGACAGGCCCTTCTACGAGCAGTACTTC. Protein product: CASGPLDRPFYEQYF.

V and J are TRBV5-4 and TRBJ1-3, with TRBD1 as a possible D gene (6 bases). The V end was cut by 1 base, the J end by 1 base, with 12 bases between. The CDR3 spans 16 residues. CDR1 and CDR2 from the germline V gene are SGHNT and YYREEE (reference sequence). The CDR3 loop is CASSLTTGASGNTIYF. CDR3 DNA: TGTGCCAGCAGCTTGACGACGGGGGCATCTGGAAACACCATATATTTT. The full variable domain, with the rest looked up from reference TRBV5-4 and TRBJ1-3, is ETGVTQSPTHLIKTRGQQVTLRCSSQSGHNTVSWYQQALGQGPQFIFQYYREEENGRGNFPPRFSGLQFPNYSSELNVNALELDDSALYLCASSLTTGASGNTIYFGEGSWLTVV.

This clonotype was seen more than once but under ten times. V gene TRBV12-3 or TRBV12-4 combines with J gene TRBJ2-3; 7 nucleotides line up with TRBD2. CDR3 length equals 17 residues. V dropped 8 bases and J dropped 2; count of bases not matched to a gene: 16. The CDR3 DNA is TGTGCCAGCTCCCCCTCCAGGGCGGGAGCCTTCACAGATACGCAGTATTTT. It encodes CASSPSRAGAFTDTQYF.

This clonotype was found a few times. The genes are TRBV27 and TRBJ1-6, with a possible D match to TRBD1 (6 bases). Per the germline V gene, CDR1 is MNHEY and CDR2 is SMNVEV (reference sequence). Trimming left V 6 bases short and J 4 bases short, with 13 bases between. CDR3 length: 15 residues. The CDR3 DNA is TGTGCCAGCAGCCAAAACAGGGCGTATAATTCACCCCTCCACTTT. Translation gives CASSQNRAYNSPLHF.

V usage is TRBV19 and J usage is TRBJ2-5, with a weak D call TRBD2 (5 bases). The CDR3 is made up of 13 amino acids. CDR1 and CDR2 from the germline V gene are LNHDA and SQIVND (reference sequence). With 8 bases removed from V and 5 bases from J, the gap between germline ends came to 15 bases. The DNA of the CDR3 is TGTGCCAGTTCAAGCAGGAGGACTGAGACCCAGTACTTC. As protein: CASSSRRTETQYF. Drawing the rest from reference TRBV19 and TRBJ2-5, the complete variable domain is DGGITQSPKYLFRKEGQNVTLSCEQNLNHDAMYWYRQDPGQGLRLIYYSQIVNDFQKGDIAEGYSVSREKKESFPLTVTSAQKNPTAFYLCASSSRRTETQYFGPGTRLLVL.

This clonotype has only a few counts. The CDR3 sequence is CASTRTLTESGYTF. The CDR3 coding sequence is TGTGCCAGCACTCGGACCCTTACTGAAAGTGGCTACACCTTC. The rearrangement uses TRBV6-2 or TRBV6-3 and TRBJ1-2; no reliable D call. V was trimmed by 7 bases and J by 7 bases, leaving 19 bases between them. The CDR3 has 14 amino acids. CDR1 MNHEY and CDR2 SVGEGT come from the germline V gene.

In this sample, this clonotype is medium-sized (0.01 to 0.1%). The chain carries TRBV18 and TRBJ1-2, with D hard to call. Germline V gene lookup returns CDR1 KGHSH and CDR2 LQKENI. CDR3 length equals 12 residues. V was cut by 2 bases and J by 7 bases, with 8 bases left in between. CDR3 sequence reads: CASSPGISGYTF. The CDR3 nucleotides read TGTGCCAGCTCACCAGGCATCAGTGGCTACACCTTC. The entire variable domain, with the rest obtained from reference TRBV18 and TRBJ1-2, is as follows: NAGVMQNPRHLVRRRGQEARLRCSPMKGHSHVYWYRQLPEEGLKFMVYLQKENIIDESGMPKERFSAEFPKEGPSILRIQQVVRGDSAAYFCASSPGISGYTFGSGTRLTVV.

This clonotype was picked up a small number of times. This sequence joins TRBV15 and TRBJ1-1, with TRBD1 matching over 8 bases. V was pared by 4 bases and J by 9 bases, with 16 bases of the junction left unmatched. Germline CDR1 and CDR2: LNHNV and YYDKDF (reference sequence). The CDR3 totals 16 residues. The CDR3 sequence is CATSNRQGPQRAKAFF. In DNA, the CDR3 is TGTGCCACCAGCAATAGACAGGGGCCCCAGCGGGCTAAAGCTTTCTTT.

This clonotype turned up a few times. The rearrangement links TRBV28 to TRBJ2-7; TRBD1 matches 8 bases. Germline V lookup: CDR1 MDHEN, CDR2 SYDVKM. After removal of 5 bases from V and 0 bases from J, the junction contained 9 bases not matched to a gene. The CDR3 length is 16 residues. The CDR3 DNA reads TGTGCCAGCAGTGCGATGACAGGGGCCCTCTCCTACGAGCAGTACTTC. It translates to CASSAMTGALSYEQYF.

A few counts support this clonotype. This sequence joins TRBV7-9 and TRBJ1-1; no clear D. This CDR3 is 14 amino acids long. Trimming left V 5 bases short and J 4 bases short, with 14 bases between. The germline V gene has CDR1 SEHNR and CDR2 FQNEAQ (reference sequence). CDR3 sequence reads: CASSPPGGITEAFF. Written as DNA, the CDR3 is TGTGCCAGCAGCCCCCCCGGAGGGATCACTGAAGCTTTCTTT.

This clonotype was counted ten times or more. The rearrangement joins TRBV30 to TRBJ2-2; TRBD1 matches 9 bases. The CDR3 contains 15 residues. CDR1 and CDR2 from the germline V gene are GTSNPN and SVGIG (reference sequence). Germline trimming cut 6 bases from V and 6 bases from J; bases unmatched to any gene: 11. The CDR3 is CACTPGTGYPGELFF. DNA of the CDR3: TGTGCCTGCACCCCCGGGACAGGGTACCCCGGGGAGCTGTTTTTT.

Only a few counts were recorded for this clonotype. This chain uses TRBV6-5 with TRBJ2-7; 11 nucleotides align to TRBD1. V was clipped by 2 bases and J by 6 bases; unmatched bases: 6. This CDR3 region has 15 residues. Germline CDR1 MNHEY, CDR2 SVGAGI. The DNA for the CDR3 is TGTGCCAGCAGTTACGGGACAGGGGGGAGATCCGAGCAGTACTTC. Encoded protein: CASSYGTGGRSEQYF.

This clonotype was seen more than once but under ten times. The J gene is TRBJ1-6, the V gene TRBV20-1; D perhaps matches TRBD1 (6 bases). Trimming stripped 5 bases from V and 3 bases from J, with 11 bases between. Germline values: CDR1 DFQATT, CDR2 SNEGSKA (reference sequence). The CDR3 sequence is 14 residues long. Here the CDR3 reads CSAGTGFYNSPLHF. CDR3 nucleotide sequence: TGCAGTGCTGGAACAGGGTTCTATAATTCACCCCTCCACTTT.

This clonotype is categorized as medium-sized. The chain joins TRBV10-3 to TRBJ2-7; the match to TRBD1 covers 10 bases. The germline V gene has CDR1 ENHRY and CDR2 SYGVKD. This CDR3 contains 15 residues. V gave up 2 bases and J gave up 4 bases; unmatched junction bases: 5. The CDR3 protein is CAISEGTGVVYEQYF. The DNA for the CDR3 is TGTGCCATCAGTGAGGGGACAGGGGTCGTTTACGAGCAGTACTTC.